The clone carrying this T cell receptor beta chain was seen once. The data were obtained in a study of technical replicates of blood from several donors. Trimming removed 5 bases at V and 0 bases at J, with 17 bases between. Germline CDR1 reads LNHNV; CDR2 reads YYDKDF (reference sequence). This CDR3 has 17 amino acids. The method was immunoSEQ multiplex PCR; TCRdb's version includes in-frame clones alone and lacks a portion of them. The sample contains about 100,000 clones, nearly 97% of which appear only once. The V call is TRBV15, the J call TRBJ1-3; TRBD1 is a possible D gene (5 bases). The source material was T cells isolated from PBMCs. The receptor comes from a human donor in good health. This chain's CDR3 is CATSYPSDSDSGNTIYF. The CDR3 DNA reads TGTGCCACCAGCTACCCCAGTGACAGTGACTCTGGAAACACCATATATTTT.